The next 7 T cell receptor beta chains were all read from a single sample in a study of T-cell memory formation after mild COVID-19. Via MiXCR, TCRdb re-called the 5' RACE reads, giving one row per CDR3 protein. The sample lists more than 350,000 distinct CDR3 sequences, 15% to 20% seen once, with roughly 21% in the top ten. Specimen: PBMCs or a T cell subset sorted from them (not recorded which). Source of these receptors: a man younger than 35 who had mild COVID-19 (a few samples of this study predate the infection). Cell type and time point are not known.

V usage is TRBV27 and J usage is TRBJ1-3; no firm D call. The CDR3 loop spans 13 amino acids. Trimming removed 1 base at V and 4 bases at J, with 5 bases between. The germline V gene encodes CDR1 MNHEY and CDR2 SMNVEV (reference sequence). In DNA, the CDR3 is TGTGCCAGCAGTTTATGGAGAGGAAACACCATATATTTT. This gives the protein CASSLWRGNTIYF.

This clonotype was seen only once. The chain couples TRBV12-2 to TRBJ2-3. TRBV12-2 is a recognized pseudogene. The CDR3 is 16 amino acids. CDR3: CASRLETYTSTDTQYF. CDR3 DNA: TGTGCAAGTCGCTTAGAGACCTATACTAGCACAGATACGCAGTATTTT.

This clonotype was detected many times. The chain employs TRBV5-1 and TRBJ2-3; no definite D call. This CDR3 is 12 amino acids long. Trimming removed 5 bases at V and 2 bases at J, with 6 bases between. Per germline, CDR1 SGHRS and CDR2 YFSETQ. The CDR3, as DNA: TGCGCCAGCAGACGGTCCACAGATACGCAGTATTTT. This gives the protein CASRRSTDTQYF.

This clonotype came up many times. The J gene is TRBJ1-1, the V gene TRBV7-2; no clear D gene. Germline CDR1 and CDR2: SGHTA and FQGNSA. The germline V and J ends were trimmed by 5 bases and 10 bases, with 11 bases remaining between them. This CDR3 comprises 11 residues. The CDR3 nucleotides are TGTGCCAGCAGCCTACTACGGGTAGCTTTCTTT. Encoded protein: CASSLLRVAFF.

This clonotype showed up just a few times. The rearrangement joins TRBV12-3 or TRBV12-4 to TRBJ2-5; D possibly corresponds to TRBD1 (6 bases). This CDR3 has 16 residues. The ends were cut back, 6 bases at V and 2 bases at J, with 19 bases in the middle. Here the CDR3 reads CASSRLRGGAQETQYF. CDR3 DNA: TGTGCCAGCAGCCGCCTGAGAGGGGGAGCACAAGAGACCCAGTACTTC.

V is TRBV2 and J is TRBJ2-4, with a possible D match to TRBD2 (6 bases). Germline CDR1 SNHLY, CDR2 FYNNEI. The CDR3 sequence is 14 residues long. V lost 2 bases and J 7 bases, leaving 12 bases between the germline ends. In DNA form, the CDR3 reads TGTGCCAGCAGTGAAACTTCAGGGAGGAACATTCAGTACTTC. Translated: CASSETSGRNIQYF.

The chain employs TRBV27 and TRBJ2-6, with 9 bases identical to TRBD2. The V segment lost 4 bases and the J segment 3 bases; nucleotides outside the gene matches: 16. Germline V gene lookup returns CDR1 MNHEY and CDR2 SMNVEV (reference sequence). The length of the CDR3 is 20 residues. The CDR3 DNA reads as TGTGCCAGCAGTTCCCCTAAGAGGGATAGCGGGGGAGGTGGGGCCAACGTCCTGACTTTC. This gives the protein CASSSPKRDSGGGGANVLTF.